Below are 15 T cell receptor beta chains sequenced from a single sample in a study of OX40 agonist ivuxolimab in advanced cancers. Generated by immunoSEQ multiplex PCR, the TCRdb table keeps only in-frame clones and is missing some. The table includes 90,000 to 150,000 clones, approximately 92% detected once. The specimen was CD4+ or CD8+ T cells sorted from blood, collected in a trial of the OX40 agonist ivuxolimab. The receptors derive from an adult with an advanced solid tumor such as melanoma, head and neck, liver or kidney cancer.

V is TRBV27 and J is TRBJ1-4; no firm D call. V was clipped by 2 bases and J by 5 bases, with 6 bases between them. The V gene's germline CDR1 is MNHEY and CDR2 SMNVEV (reference sequence). The CDR3 is 13 amino acids. This CDR3 is CASSLRENEKLFF. The DNA of the CDR3 is TGTGCCAGCAGTTTAAGAGAGAATGAAAAACTGTTTTTT.

The chain carries TRBV2 and TRBJ2-5; D gene unclear. V lost 3 bases and J lost 6, with 2 bases in between. This CDR3 contains 10 residues. The germline V gene encodes CDR1 SNHLY and CDR2 FYNNEI. CDR3 nucleotides: TGTGCCAGCAGTGAGAAGACCCAGTACTTC. This encodes CASSEKTQYF.

The chain employs TRBV6-6 and TRBJ1-1; D perhaps matches TRBD1 (6 bases). CDR3 length equals 14 residues. The germline V gene has CDR1 MNHNY and CDR2 SVGAGI (reference sequence). V gave up 0 bases and J gave up 7 bases, with 12 bases separating them. The CDR3 region is CASSYSNRAVEAFF. Here the CDR3 DNA reads TGTGCCAGCAGTTACTCGAACAGGGCCGTTGAAGCTTTCTTT.

The rearrangement links TRBV9 to TRBJ2-6, with D uncertain. The germline gives CDR1 SGDLS, CDR2 YYNGEE. Trimming shortened V by 4 bases and J by 2 bases, and 13 bases separated the two germline ends. The CDR3 is 16 residues long. This CDR3 is CASSQSWGTGANVLTF. CDR3 DNA sequence: TGTGCCAGCAGCCAGTCGTGGGGAACTGGGGCCAACGTCCTGACTTTC.

This chain links TRBV7-9 with TRBJ2-1; possibly TRBD2 for D (5 bases). Germline assignment: CDR1 SEHNR and CDR2 FQNEAQ (reference sequence). CDR3 length: 14 residues. V lost 5 bases and J 8 bases, leaving 16 bases between the germline ends. CDR3 in amino acids: CASSAPGLGDEQFF. DNA for the CDR3: TGTGCCAGCAGCGCTCCGGGGTTGGGCGATGAGCAGTTCTTC.

This chain uses TRBV7-8 with TRBJ1-2, with a weak D call TRBD1 (5 bases). The CDR3 has 14 residues. V was shortened by 3 bases and J by 4 bases, with 12 bases between the two germline ends. The germline V gene encodes CDR1 SGHVS and CDR2 FQNEAQ. The CDR3 DNA sequence: TGTGCCAGCAGCTTGGGACCTGATTTCTATGGCTACACCTTC. Amino acid sequence: CASSLGPDFYGYTF.

The genes are TRBV7-2 and TRBJ2-7; 7 bases match TRBD1. CDR3 length: 16 amino acids. V trimming: 2 bases; J trimming: 3 bases; junction bases outside the gene matches: 10. The germline V gene encodes CDR1 SGHTA and CDR2 FQGNSA. The CDR3 nucleotides read TGTGCCAGCAGCTTAACGGGACAGCCCCCCCTCTACGAGCAGTACTTC. Translation gives CASSLTGQPPLYEQYF.

The chain joins TRBV23-1 to TRBJ1-2; TRBD1 aligns across 9 bases. TRBV23-1 is labeled an ORF, and its function is uncertain. J lost 2 bases, V lost 0 bases, and 10 bases had no gene match. CDR3 length equals 18 residues. CDR3 protein: CASSQSAGQGLLNYGYTF. In DNA form, the CDR3 reads TGCGCCAGCAGTCAATCGGCGGGACAGGGACTTCTGAACTATGGCTACACCTTC.

This clone was counted a single time. CDR3 coding DNA: TGTGCCAGCACCCGAGGACAGGGACAAGAGACCCAGTACTTC. Translation: CASTRGQGQETQYF. J is TRBJ2-5 and V is TRBV11-2; 8 positions agree with TRBD1. With 7 bases clipped from V and 2 bases from J, the junction kept 6 bases outside the gene matches. The CDR3 totals 14 residues. The germline V gene has CDR1 SGHAT and CDR2 FQNNGV.

J is TRBJ2-7 and V is TRBV27; D gene ambiguous. This CDR3 has 14 amino acids. The germline gives CDR1 MNHEY, CDR2 SMNVEV (reference sequence). Between the trimmed V and J ends, which lost 0 bases and 5 bases, there was a span of 11 bases. CDR3 region: CASSLSGRRDEQYF. CDR3 nucleotides: TGTGCCAGCAGTTTATCTGGCAGAAGGGACGAGCAGTACTTC.

The chain joins TRBV5-1 to TRBJ2-5; 12 bases line up with TRBD2. J was trimmed by 5 bases and V by 1 base; bases with no gene match: 6. The CDR3 covers 16 residues. Germline loops: CDR1 SGHRS, CDR2 YFSETQ. Here the CDR3 reads CASSLPLAGGLETQYF. DNA of the CDR3: TGCGCCAGCAGCTTGCCCCTAGCGGGGGGGTTGGAGACCCAGTACTTC.

This chain uses TRBV6-1 with TRBJ1-6, with 8 nucleotides matching TRBD1. The CDR3 has 16 residues. CDR1 and CDR2 (germline): MNHNS, SASEGT. The V and J ends lost 0 bases and 7 bases, in that order; junction bases with no gene match: 5. CDR3 region: CASSEAKGQVNSPLHF. The CDR3 DNA sequence: TGTGCCAGCAGTGAAGCGAAGGGACAGGTGAATTCACCCCTCCACTTT.

This chain links TRBV7-2 with TRBJ2-6; 12 bases agree with TRBD2. This CDR3 contains 19 residues. J lost 4 bases, V lost 6 bases, and 13 bases had no gene match. Germline CDR1 SGHTA, CDR2 FQGNSA. CDR3 residues: CASSSGLAGGPRGANVLTF. Written as DNA, the CDR3 is TGTGCCAGCAGTAGCGGGCTAGCGGGGGGGCCAAGAGGGGCCAACGTCCTGACTTTC.

The genes are TRBV28 and TRBJ1-3, with TRBD1 identical over 11 bases. Germline CDR1 is MDHEN and CDR2 is SYDVKM. V shed 6 bases and J 4 bases; nucleotides not matched to a gene: 11. The CDR3 consists of 17 residues. In nucleotides, the CDR3 is TGTGCCAGCAGATCCTATGGACAGGGGGCGAACGGAAACACCATATATTTT. Protein product: CASRSYGQGANGNTIYF. Full variable domain (missing parts from reference TRBV28 and TRBJ1-3): DVKVTQSSRYLVKRTGEKVFLECVQDMDHENMFWYRQDPGLGLRLIYFSYDVKMKEKGDIPEGYSVSREKKERFSLILESASTNQTSMYLCASRSYGQGANGNTIYFGEGSWLTVV.

This clone was recorded only once. The chain recombines TRBV9 with TRBJ2-5; 10 bases are shared with TRBD1. This CDR3 region has 16 residues. V was clipped by 0 bases and J by 3 bases; unmatched bases: 5. CDR1 and CDR2 (germline): SGDLS, YYNGEE. The CDR3 protein is CASSVGLDRGKETQYF. The CDR3 DNA sequence: TGTGCCAGCAGCGTAGGGTTGGACAGGGGGAAAGAGACCCAGTACTTC.